This TCR beta chain originates from a study of T cell clusters in autoimmune cytopenias. Germline CDR1 is SQVTM and CDR2 is ANQGSEA. The CDR3 sequence is 14 residues long. By frequency, this clonotype registers medium-sized (0.01 to 0.1%). TRB amplification used around 270 ng of peripheral blood genomic DNA. Multiplex touch-down PCR amplified TRB using TRB-A and TRB-B pools in one tube. TCRdb reanalyzed the multiplex PCR reads, giving one entry per CDR3 protein sequence and no DNA. This repertoire includes about 2,000 distinct CDR3 sequences. V is TRBV29-1 and J is TRBJ2-7; TCRdb designates TRBD1, a call that cannot be tested without DNA. The sequencing sample was made of peripheral blood. The clonotype originates from a human donor with an autoimmune cytopenia or autoimmune hepatitis (not recorded which). The CDR3: CSVESGQGGMEQYF.